Shown below are 9 T cell receptor beta chains from a single sample sequenced in a study of cytomegalovirus exposure and HLA in healthy donors (dated by TCRdb to about 2017). The receptor library was made with the immunoSEQ multiplex PCR assay. A mixture of 60 forward primers for TCR Vbeta segments and 13 reverse primers for TCR Jbeta segments was used in the multiplex PCR. Imported from immuneACCESS, the table was reduced by TCRdb to in-frame sequences with V and J called. These copies leave out some clones; in studies compared against another copy, an unresolved V gene accounts for under half, and the cause of the remainder is not known. The sample yields around 150,000 clones; about 82% were counted once. The ten largest clones represent around 5% of the sample. The material sequenced was PBMCs. The source is a man aged 30 to 39 in good health.

The CDR3 nucleotides are TGTGCCAGCAGCTCCGGGACTAGCGGGAGGAAGCAGTTCTTC. Its translation: CASSSGTSGRKQFF. V usage is TRBV7-2 and J usage is TRBJ2-1; 15 bases agree with TRBD2. CDR3 length: 14 amino acids. From germline, CDR1 is SGHTA and CDR2 FQGNSA. Trimming at V came to 4 bases and at J to 11 bases, leaving 3 bases not matched to a gene. The variable domain in full, completed from reference TRBV7-2 and TRBJ2-1, reads GAGVSQSPSNKVTEKGKDVELRCDPISGHTALYWYRQSLGQGLEFLIYFQGNSAPDKSGLPSDRFSAERTGGSVSTLTIQRTQQEDSAVYLCASSSGTSGRKQFFGPGTRLTVL.

As concerns this clone: Other DNA sequences in the same sample also yield this CDR3. The V call is TRBV6-5, the J call TRBJ2-1; 7 bases line up with TRBD2. J gave up 6 bases and V 4 bases, and 12 bases lay outside the gene matches. Germline loops: CDR1 MNHEY, CDR2 SVGAGI. The CDR3 sequence is 16 residues long. This chain's CDR3 is CASSSVDGSGLNEQFF. Written as DNA, the CDR3 is TGTGCCAGCAGTTCCGTTGACGGTAGCGGGCTCAATGAGCAGTTCTTC.

The table lists this clone with a few counts. The chain carries TRBV5-1 and TRBJ1-5; D ambiguous. CDR1 and CDR2 from the germline V gene are SGHRS and YFSETQ. The CDR3 covers 14 residues. Trimming removed 4 bases from V and 4 bases from J, with 12 bases in between. In DNA, the CDR3 is TGCGCCAGCAGCCCAGGTGTAGCGAATCAGCCCCAGCATTTT. It translates to CASSPGVANQPQHF.

This clone was seen more than once but under ten times. Here the CDR3 reads CASSLWTSFPNTGELFF. CDR3 in DNA: TGTGCCAGCAGCTTATGGACTTCTTTCCCGAACACCGGGGAGCTGTTTTTT. V and J are TRBV11-2 and TRBJ2-2; D possibly corresponds to TRBD2 (5 bases). The CDR3 has 17 amino acids. Germline V gene lookup returns CDR1 SGHAT and CDR2 FQNNGV. V was shortened by 2 bases and J by 0 bases, with 13 bases between the two germline ends.

V and J are TRBV6-5 and TRBJ2-1; 8 nucleotides align to TRBD2. CDR1 MNHEY and CDR2 SVGAGI come from the germline V gene. J was trimmed by 2 bases and V by 0 bases; bases with no gene match: 3. CDR3 length: 16 amino acids. CDR3 protein: CASSYSGLGAYNEQFF. CDR3 bases: TGTGCCAGCAGTTACTCGGGACTAGGGGCCTACAATGAGCAGTTCTTC.

This rearrangement joins TRBV6-5 to TRBJ1-1; 8 nucleotides line up with TRBD1. This CDR3 is 11 amino acids long. Trimming took 6 bases from V and 8 from J; bases not matched to a gene: 2. Per the germline V gene, CDR1 is MNHEY and CDR2 is SVGAGI. The CDR3 region has the DNA TGTGCCAGCAGAAGACAGGGGGAAGCTTTCTTT. Amino acids: CASRRQGEAFF.

This chain links TRBV29-1 with TRBJ2-7; no clear D gene. The germline gives CDR1 SQVTM, CDR2 ANQGSEA. The length of the CDR3 is 12 residues. V gave up 4 bases and J gave up 7 bases, with 14 bases separating them. This CDR3 is CSVGPPHGEQYF. In DNA form, the CDR3 reads TGCAGCGTTGGCCCCCCCCACGGGGAGCAGTACTTC.

The chain couples TRBV19 to TRBJ2-3, with 12 bases aligning to TRBD2. The CDR3 is 16 residues long. Germline loops: CDR1 LNHDA, CDR2 SQIVND (reference sequence). V shed 5 bases, J shed 1 base, and the junction held 4 bases outside the gene matches. CDR3 bases: TGTGCCAGTAGTCCACTAGCGGGAGGCCGCACAGATACGCAGTATTTT. Translation gives CASSPLAGGRTDTQYF.

V gene TRBV30 combines with J gene TRBJ2-3; TRBD2 might be the D (7 bases). The CDR3 runs 16 residues. Trimming took 5 bases from V and 1 from J, leaving 19 bases between them. The germline V gene encodes CDR1 GTSNPN and CDR2 SVGIG (reference sequence). Here the CDR3 reads CAWSMGAGVGTDTQYF. The CDR3 region has the DNA TGTGCCTGGTCGATGGGGGCGGGAGTCGGCACAGATACGCAGTATTTT.